This record looks at one T cell receptor (beta chain) sequence and its context. The data stem from a study of blood T cell repertoires in COVID-19. Study context: The cDNA or gDNA used as material had been derived from T cells, B-cell-depleted T cells, or PBMCs.

Germline V gives CDR1 SEHNR, CDR2 FQNEAQ (reference sequence). This CDR3 has 15 amino acids. With V trimmed by 7 bases and J by 1 base, 8 bases remained unmatched. Here immunoSEQ multiplex PCR was the method, and the copy in TCRdb shows in-frame clones only, minus some. The profile shows about 140,000 clones, 65% to 85% of them singletons. This chain links TRBV7-9 with TRBJ2-7; 9 bases match TRBD1. The TCR sequence derives from a human donor in a cohort sampled during active COVID-19. Sequencing input: peripheral blood. CDR3 sequence (DNA): TGTGCCAGCACCTCCCTAGGGACAGGGTCCTACGAGCAGTACTTC. Amino acid sequence: CASTSLGTGSYEQYF.